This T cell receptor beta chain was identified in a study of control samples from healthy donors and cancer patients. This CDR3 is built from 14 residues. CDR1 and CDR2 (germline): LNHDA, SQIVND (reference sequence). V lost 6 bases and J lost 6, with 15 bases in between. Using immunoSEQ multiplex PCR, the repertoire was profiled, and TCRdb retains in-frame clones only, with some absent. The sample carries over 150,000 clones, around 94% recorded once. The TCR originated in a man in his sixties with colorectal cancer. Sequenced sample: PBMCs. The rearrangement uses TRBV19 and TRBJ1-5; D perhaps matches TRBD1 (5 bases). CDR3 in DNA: TGTGCCAGTAGCCCCCAGCAGGGTAGTCAGCCCCAGCATTTT. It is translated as CASSPQQGSQPQHF. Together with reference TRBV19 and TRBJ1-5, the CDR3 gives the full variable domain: DGGITQSPKYLFRKEGQNVTLSCEQNLNHDAMYWYRQDPGQGLRLIYYSQIVNDFQKGDIAEGYSVSREKKESFPLTVTSAQKNPTAFYLCASSPQQGSQPQHFGDGTRLSIL.